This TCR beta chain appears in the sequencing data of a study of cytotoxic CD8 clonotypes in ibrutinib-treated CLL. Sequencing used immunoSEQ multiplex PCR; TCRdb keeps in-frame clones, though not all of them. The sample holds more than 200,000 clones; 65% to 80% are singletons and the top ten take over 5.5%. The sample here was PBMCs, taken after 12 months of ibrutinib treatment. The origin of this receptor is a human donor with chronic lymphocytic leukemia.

CDR3 nucleotide sequence: TGTGCCAGCAGCCCACAGGCCAGGATGAACACTGAAGCTTTCTTT. This encodes CASSPQARMNTEAFF. This chain uses TRBV11-2 with TRBJ1-1, with TRBD1 as a possible D gene (5 bases). The CDR3 contains 15 residues. The germline V and J ends were trimmed by 5 bases and 0 bases, with 13 bases remaining between them. Per the germline V gene, CDR1 is SGHAT and CDR2 is FQNNGV.